A selection of T cell receptor beta chains follows, all from one sample in a study of spatial heterogeneity in lung cancer. TCRdb used MiXCR to reprocess the 5' RACE reads, holding one entry per CDR3 protein. The data contain about 18,000 distinct CDR3 sequences, about 6.3% of them singletons. The specimen comprised lung tumor tissue, sampled at surgery. The receptors come from a female donor with early-stage non-small cell lung cancer. Both conserved end residues are part of each CDR3. A D gene is named only where the DNA matches it firmly. Clone sizes are given selectively: once, few, many, or a class where the clone is expanded.

J gene,D gene,CDR3 length,V gene,clone size,CDR3 DNA,CDR3 protein
TRBJ2-2,TRBD1,15,TRBV2,-,TGTGCCAGCAGTGAGACAGGGATGAACACCGGGGAGCTGTTTTTT,CASSETGMNTGELFF
TRBJ1-1,-,14,TRBV3-1,-,TGTGCCAGCAGCCGCCAGGGTCTGAACACTGAAGCTTTCTTT,CASSRQGLNTEAFF
TRBJ1-4,TRBD1,16,TRBV6-5,many,TGTGCCAGCAGTTACCCACAGACAGGGACCAATGAAAAACTGTTTTTT,CASSYPQTGTNEKLFF
TRBJ1-2,-,15,TRBV10-3,-,TGTGCCACTAGATCTGAAATCGGGATCTTGGAGGGCTACACCTTC,CATRSEIGILEGYTF
TRBJ2-3,-,14,TRBV29-1,many,TGCAGCGCAGATGGGCGGGATCGGGTAGATACGCAGTATTTT,CSADGRDRVDTQYF
TRBJ2-3,-,15,TRBV7-6,few,TGTGCCAGCAGCTTAGGTCAAGGGGGAGGTGATACGCAGTATTTT,CASSLGQGGGDTQYF
TRBJ2-3,-,18,TRBV5-6,-,TGTGTCAGCAGCTTACAACGGTCCGGGACATTTCGACTGGATACGCAGTATTTT,CVSSLQRSGTFRLDTQYF
TRBJ2-1,TRBD2,15,TRBV4-2,medium-sized,TGTGCCAGCAGCCATAGCGGGAGCTCCTACAATGAGCAGTTCTTC,CASSHSGSSYNEQFF
TRBJ2-5,-,15,TRBV7-3,medium-sized,TGTGCCAGCAGCCTGGGGCTGGCGAGGCAAGAGACCCAGTACTTC,CASSLGLARQETQYF
TRBJ2-7,-,12,TRBV6-2/TRBV6-3,many,TGTGCCAGCAGTCCGGGCTCCTACGAGCAGTACTTC,CASSPGSYEQYF
TRBJ2-1,TRBD1,15,TRBV20-1,many,TGCAGGGCCAGACAGGGAGCGTCGTCCTACAATGAGCAGTTCTTC,CRARQGASSYNEQFF
TRBJ1-2,TRBD1,13,TRBV29-1,many,TGCAGCGTTGTATGGGGACAGGGACATGGCTACACCTTC,CSVVWGQGHGYTF
TRBJ2-7,TRBD1,14,TRBV28,medium-sized,TGTGCCAGCAGTACTCGGACAGGGGGCGCCGAGCAGTACTTC,CASSTRTGGAEQYF
TRBJ2-1,TRBD2,16,TRBV7-9,many,TGTGCCAGCAGCTTAGATAGCGGGAGGGCCGACAATGAGCAGTTCTTC,CASSLDSGRADNEQFF
TRBJ2-4,TRBD2,23,TRBV20-1,many,TGCAGTGCCCCTCTAAGGGGAAATCACGGACTAGCGGGCCTATGGGGAACCAAAAACATTCAGTACTTC,CSAPLRGNHGLAGLWGTKNIQYF
TRBJ1-5,-,15,TRBV28,many,TGTGCCAGCAGGGGTTCGGGGTATAGCAATCAGCCCCAGCATTTT,CASRGSGYSNQPQHF
TRBJ2-1,-,15,TRBV6-4,many,TGTGCCAGCAGTCGGGTACCCTACTCCTACAATGAGCAGTTCTTC,CASSRVPYSYNEQFF
TRBJ2-2,TRBD1,13,TRBV20-1,many,TGCAGTGTGGGGGACAGGAAGTCCGGGGAGCTGTTTTTT,CSVGDRKSGELFF
TRBJ1-1,TRBD1,15,TRBV20-1,few,TGCAGTGCTAGAGAGGAGGGGGCACATGACACTGAAGCTTTCTTT,CSAREEGAHDTEAFF
TRBJ2-7,-,13,TRBV20-1,many,TGCAGTGCTAGAGCGGGCAGAAGCTACGAGCAGTACTTC,CSARAGRSYEQYF
TRBJ2-1,TRBD2,17,TRBV2,many,TGTGCCAGCAGTGAACCCGTAGCGGGATCCTCCTACAATGAGCAGTTCTTC,CASSEPVAGSSYNEQFF
TRBJ1-2,-,14,TRBV5-1,many,TGCGCCAGCAGCTTGGCTCCAGAAGACGGTGGCTACACCTTC,CASSLAPEDGGYTF